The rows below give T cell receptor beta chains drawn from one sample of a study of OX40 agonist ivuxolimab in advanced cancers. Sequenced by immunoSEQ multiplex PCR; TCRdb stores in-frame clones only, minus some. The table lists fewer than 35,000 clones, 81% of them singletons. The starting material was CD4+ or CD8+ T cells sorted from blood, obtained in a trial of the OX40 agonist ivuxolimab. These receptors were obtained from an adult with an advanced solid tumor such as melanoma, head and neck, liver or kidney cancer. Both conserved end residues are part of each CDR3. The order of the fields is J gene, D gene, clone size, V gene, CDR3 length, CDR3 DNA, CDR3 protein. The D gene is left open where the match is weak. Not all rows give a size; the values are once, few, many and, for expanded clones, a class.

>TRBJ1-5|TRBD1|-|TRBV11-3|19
TGTGCCAGCAGCTTAGCGAACAAAGAAAACAGGGGTAGCAATCAGCCCCAGCATTTT
CASSLANKENRGSNQPQHF
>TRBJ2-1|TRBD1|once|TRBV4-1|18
TGCGCCAGCAGCCATAGGGACAGGGGGCTAAGGAAGTACAATGAGCAGTTCTTC
CASSHRDRGLRKYNEQFF
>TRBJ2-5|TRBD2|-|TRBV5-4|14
TGTGCCAGCAGTTCACGACTAGCCTCGGAGACCCAGTACTTC
CASSSRLASETQYF
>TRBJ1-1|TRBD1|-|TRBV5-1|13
TGCGCCAGCAGCGGAGGGGACAGGCTTGAAGCTTTCTTT
CASSGGDRLEAFF
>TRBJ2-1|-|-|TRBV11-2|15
TGTGCCAGCAGCCCCGACTGGAGCTCCTACAATGAGCAGTTCTTC
CASSPDWSSYNEQFF
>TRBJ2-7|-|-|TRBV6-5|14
TGTGCCAGCAGTTACTCCCAGGGGGGGTACGAGCAGTACTTC
CASSYSQGGYEQYF
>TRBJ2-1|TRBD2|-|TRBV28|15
TGTGCCAGCAGTCCAAGCGGGAGGGCCGGGAATGAGCAGTTCTTC
CASSPSGRAGNEQFF
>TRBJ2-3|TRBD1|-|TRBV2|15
TGTGCCAGCAGTACCCGGGACAGGGTGTCAGATACGCAGTATTTT
CASSTRDRVSDTQYF
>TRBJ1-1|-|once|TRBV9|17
TGTGCCAGCAACTTTAAAGGACGGGGGGATCGGGACACTGAAGCTTTCTTT
CASNFKGRGDRDTEAFF
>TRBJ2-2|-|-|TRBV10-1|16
TGCGCCAGCAGTGATGAAAGAGGGAGTTTAACCGGGGAGCTGTTTTTT
CASSDERGSLTGELFF
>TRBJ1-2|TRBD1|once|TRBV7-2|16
TGTGCCAGCAGCTTAGACGGGACAGGGGGCTTTCGTGGCTACACCTTC
CASSLDGTGGFRGYTF
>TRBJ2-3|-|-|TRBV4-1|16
TGCGCCAGCCGACGGTCGGCAGGGACCCGCACAGATACGCAGTATTTT
CASRRSAGTRTDTQYF
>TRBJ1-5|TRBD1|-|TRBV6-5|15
TGTGCCAGCAACACCATAGGACAGGGCCGGCAGCCCCAGCATTTT
CASNTIGQGRQPQHF
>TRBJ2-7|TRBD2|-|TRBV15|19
TGTGCCACCAGCAGAGATTTTTGGGGACTAAGAACCTTCCGCTACGAGCAGTACTTC
CATSRDFWGLRTFRYEQYF
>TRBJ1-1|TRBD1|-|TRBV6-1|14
TGTGCCAGCAGTGACCAGGGGGCTTACACTGAAGCTTTCTTT
CASSDQGAYTEAFF
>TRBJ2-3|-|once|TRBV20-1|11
TGCAGTGCTAGGTCCACAGATACGCAGTATTTT
CSARSTDTQYF
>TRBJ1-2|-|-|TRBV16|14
TGTGCCAGCAGCCAATCCCAGGGTGGCTATGGCTACACCTTC
CASSQSQGGYGYTF
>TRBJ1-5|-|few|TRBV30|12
TGTGCCTGGAGTGCCTCCACGGAGGCCCAGCATTTT
CAWSASTEAQHF